This TCR beta chain was profiled in a study of T-cell reconstitution after alpha-beta-depleted transplantation in children (dated by TCRdb to 2016 to 2018). Study-wide context: Using TCR repertoire profiling, the study followed T-cell immune reconstitution in a quantitative way in children after TCRalphabeta/CD19-depleted allogeneic hematopoietic cell transplantation.

Results and caveats for the whole study, not just this receptor: The apparently early alphabetaT-cell count recovery about two months after transplant was reportedly dependent on only several hundred rapidly expanded clones derived from non-depleted graft cells. Over the following months the frequencies of hyperexpanded clones went down, and after one year T-cell counts and TCRbeta diversity were mostly credited to newly produced T cells. In some patients, high TCRbeta diversity at day 60 was attributed to recipient T cells and intrathymic progenitors that had survived conditioning.

Notes on this clonotype: Its antigen specificity is not known. No much larger clone is present one base from it, and per-base qualities are unavailable.

The library was obtained by PCR. TCRdb names Illumina HiSeq 2500 as the instrument used. Molecular barcoding was employed in the preparation of TCR libraries, with unique molecular identifiers being used to normalize TCRbeta repertoire quantification. TCRdb redid the processing of the public reads, applying fastp at Q25 and MiXCR, and retained in-frame beta chains. Each CDR3 protein gets just one entry, which takes the most common genes and DNA from the rows behind it. The sample yields about 130,000 distinct CDR3 sequences; about 9.6% were counted once. The top ten clones comprise more than 20% of the sample. The sample's treatment or condition label is to be understood as: allogeneic hematopoietic cell transplantation with graft depleted of TCRalphabeta T cells and CD19 B cells. Transplant recipients were children who received TCRalphabeta/CD19-depleted allogeneic hematopoietic cell grafts. The CDR1 and CDR2 encoded by the germline V gene are SGHRS and YFSETQ. From V the trimming removes 5 bases and from J it removes 0 bases, while the gene matches leave 1 base of the junction unaccounted for. The CDR3 runs 14 amino acids, cysteine and phenylalanine included. The CDR3 DNA has 42 bases and is translated from base 1.

Material: PBMCs, mostly from graft donor cells, obtained 180 days after TCRalphabeta/CD19-depleted stem cell transplant. The rearranged segments are TRBV5-1 and TRBJ2-3; TRBD2 aligns with 9 central bases. The receptor was isolated from a girl in the first two years of life who had a stem cell transplant for combined immunodeficiency, so the T cells may come from the graft donor. The DNA is TGCGCCAGCAGGACTAGCGGTAGCACAGATACGCAGTATTTT. This sequence encodes CASRTSGSTDTQYF.